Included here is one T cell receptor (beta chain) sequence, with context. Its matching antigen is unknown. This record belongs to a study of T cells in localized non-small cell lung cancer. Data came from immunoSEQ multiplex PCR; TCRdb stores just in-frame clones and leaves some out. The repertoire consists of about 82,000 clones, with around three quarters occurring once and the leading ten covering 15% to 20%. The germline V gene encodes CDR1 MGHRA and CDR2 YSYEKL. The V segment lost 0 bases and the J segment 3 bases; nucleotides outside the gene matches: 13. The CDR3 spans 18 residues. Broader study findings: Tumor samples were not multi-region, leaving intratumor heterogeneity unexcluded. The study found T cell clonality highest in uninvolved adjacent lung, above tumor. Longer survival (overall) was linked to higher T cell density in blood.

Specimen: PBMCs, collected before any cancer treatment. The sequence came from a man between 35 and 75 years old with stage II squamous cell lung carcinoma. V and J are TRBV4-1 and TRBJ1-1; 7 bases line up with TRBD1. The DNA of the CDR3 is TGCGCCAGCAGCCAAGATGGGCACAGGGGAGGGGAAGACACTGAAGCTTTCTTT. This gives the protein CASSQDGHRGGEDTEAFF.